The clone carrying this T cell receptor (beta chain) appeared a few times. What it recognizes is unknown. V lost 0 bases to trimming and J lost 5 bases; unmatched junction nucleotides: 5. Per the germline V gene, CDR1 is MNHEY and CDR2 is SMNVEV (reference sequence). This CDR3 has 15 residues. 60 Vbeta and 13 Jbeta primers were used in PCR. The method was immunoSEQ multiplex PCR; TCRdb's version includes in-frame clones alone and lacks a portion of them. Of about 69,000 clones listed, less than 75% are singletons. The data were obtained in a study of cytomegalovirus exposure and HLA in healthy donors. The overall study: Earlier work reported about 110 million unique TCR beta sequences from 150 million to 200 million T cells. Whole-study results and caveats: The records held CMV serostatus as the only immune exposure information.

V gene TRBV27 combines with J gene TRBJ1-2; 8 bases align to TRBD1. What was sequenced was PBMCs. This TCR was recovered from a woman in her thirties in good health and CMV-seronegative. The CDR3 reads CASSLSGRGPYGYTF. The CDR3 DNA reads TGTGCCAGCAGTTTATCGGGCAGGGGGCCTTATGGCTACACCTTC.